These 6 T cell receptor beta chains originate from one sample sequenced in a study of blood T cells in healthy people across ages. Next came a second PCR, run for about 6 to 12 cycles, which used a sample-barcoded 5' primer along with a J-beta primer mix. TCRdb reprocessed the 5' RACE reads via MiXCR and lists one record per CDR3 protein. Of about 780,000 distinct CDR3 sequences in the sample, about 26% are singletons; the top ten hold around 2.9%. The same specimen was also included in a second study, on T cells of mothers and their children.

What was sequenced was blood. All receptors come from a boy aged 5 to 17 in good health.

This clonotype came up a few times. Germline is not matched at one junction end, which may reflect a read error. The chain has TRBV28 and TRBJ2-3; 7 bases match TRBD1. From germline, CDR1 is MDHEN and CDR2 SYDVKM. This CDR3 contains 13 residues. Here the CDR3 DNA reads TGCGCCAGCAGTACAGGGGACACAGATACGCAGTATTTT. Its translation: CASSTGDTDTQYF.

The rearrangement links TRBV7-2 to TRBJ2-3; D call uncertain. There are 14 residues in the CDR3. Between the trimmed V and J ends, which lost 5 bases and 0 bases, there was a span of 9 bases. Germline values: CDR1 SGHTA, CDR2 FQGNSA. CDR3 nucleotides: TGTGCCAGCAGCCCGATGTCTAGCACAGATACGCAGTATTTT. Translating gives CASSPMSSTDTQYF.

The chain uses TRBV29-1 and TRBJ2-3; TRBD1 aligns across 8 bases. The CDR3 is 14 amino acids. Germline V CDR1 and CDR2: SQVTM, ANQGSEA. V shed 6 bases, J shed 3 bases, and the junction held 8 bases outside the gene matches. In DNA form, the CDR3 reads TGCAGCGTCCCGACAGGGGATTGGACAGATACGCAGTATTTT. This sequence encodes CSVPTGDWTDTQYF.

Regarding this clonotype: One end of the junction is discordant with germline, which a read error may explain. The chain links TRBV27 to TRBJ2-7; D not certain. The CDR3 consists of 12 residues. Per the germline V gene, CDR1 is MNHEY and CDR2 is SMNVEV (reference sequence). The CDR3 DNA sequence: TGTGCCAGCAGCTACAACTCCAACGAGCAGTACTTC. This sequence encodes CASSYNSNEQYF.

The CDR3 DNA follows: TGTGCCAGCAGCGGGACTAGCGGGGGGGTCTTAAGCTCCTACAATGAGCAGTTCTTC. Its translation: CASSGTSGGVLSSYNEQFF. The V call is TRBV5-4, the J call TRBJ2-1; 16 nucleotides agree with TRBD2. This CDR3 contains 19 residues. Germline lookup yields CDR1 SGHNT and CDR2 YYREEE (reference sequence). Trimming cost V 4 bases and J 0 bases; bases outside gene matches: 7.

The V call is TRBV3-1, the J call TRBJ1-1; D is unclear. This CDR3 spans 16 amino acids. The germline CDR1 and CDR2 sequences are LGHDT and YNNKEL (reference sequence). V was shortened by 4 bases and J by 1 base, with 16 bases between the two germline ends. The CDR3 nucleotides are TGTGCCAGCAGCCCAGTTTTGTGGGCGCGGAACACTGAAGCTTTCTTT. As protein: CASSPVLWARNTEAFF.